Below, 5 T cell receptor beta chains from the same sample are listed, as sequenced in a study of breast tumors, draining lymph nodes, adjacent tissues (dated by TCRdb to the mid-2010s). The axillary draining lymph nodes of breast cancer patients were the source of the lymph node samples. Receptor amplification or capture employed multiplex PCR. For sequencing, an Illumina HiSeq 2000 was employed. TCRdb trimmed public reads at Q25 via fastp, called clones via MiXCR and kept in-frame beta chains. Duplicate CDR3 protein sequences are folded into a single record with the most common DNA and genes. This sample has 85,000 to 130,000 distinct CDR3 sequences in its table, and about 30% of those were observed once. Under 6.5% of the sample comes from the top ten. Sequenced input: axillary lymph node tissue. The receptors here all came from a female donor with breast cancer. Some clones in this sample may be carry-over from other donors' samples.

This clonotype occurred many times. The V gene is TRBV7-2, the J gene TRBJ2-1; possibly TRBD1 or TRBD2 for D (6 bases each). The V end lost 0 bases, the J end lost 0 bases, and 15 bases lay between the germline ends. The CDR3 is 18 residues long. CDR1 is SGHTA and CDR2 is FQGNSA in the germline V gene. This CDR3 is CASSLALRGPSSYNEQFF. For the CDR3, the DNA is TGTGCCAGCAGCTTAGCCCTACGGGGGCCCAGCTCCTACAATGAGCAGTTCTTC.

V and J are TRBV28 and TRBJ2-7; D is perhaps TRBD1 (7 bases). The V gene lost 3 bases and the J gene lost 0 bases, with 12 bases spanning the gap. CDR1 and CDR2 from the germline V gene are MDHEN and SYDVKM. The CDR3 is made up of 15 amino acids. The CDR3, as DNA: TGTGCCAGCAGTTTTCAGGGGGGATACTCCTACGAGCAGTACTTC. Translation gives CASSFQGGYSYEQYF.

As concerns this clonotype: A much larger clone sits a single nucleotide away, making a read error possible. The chain couples TRBV10-1 to TRBJ2-5; D call uncertain. Looked up from germline, CDR1 is WNHNN and CDR2 is SYGVQD (reference sequence). This CDR3 contains 15 residues. CDR3 sequence: CASSPHSPIQEAQYF. CDR3 sequence (DNA): TGCGCCAGCAGTCCCCACAGCCCAATTCAAGAGGCCCAGTACTTC.

Ten or more counts support this clonotype. A much larger clone differs by one base, so this may be a read error. This chain connects TRBV20-1 to TRBJ2-1; D is ambiguous. V shed 0 bases and J shed 11 bases, with 17 bases lying between them. Germline CDR1 DFQATT, CDR2 SNEGSKA (reference sequence). There are 14 residues in the CDR3. DNA for the CDR3: TGCAGTGCTAGAGATCATGGGGTCACGGCTCAGCAGTTCTTC. This translates into CSARDHGVTAQQFF.

The V call is TRBV7-9, the J call TRBJ2-7; the match to TRBD2 covers 8 bases. The V segment lost 5 bases and the J segment 5 bases; nucleotides outside the gene matches: 8. The CDR3 covers 14 residues. Per germline, CDR1 SEHNR and CDR2 FQNEAQ (reference sequence). CDR3 bases: TGTGCCAGCAGCCACGCGAGCGGGGGCCACGAGCAGTACTTC. Translated: CASSHASGGHEQYF.